These 18 T cell receptor beta chains were all obtained from the same sample, sequenced in a study of T cell changes during pregnancy in multiple sclerosis. Clones were sequenced by immunoSEQ multiplex PCR, and TCRdb holds only the in-frame ones, with some missing. The profile shows 45,000 to 60,000 clones, about 93% of them singletons. This specimen was CD4+ T cells from peripheral blood mononuclear cells, taken after pregnancy. The source of these receptors is a female donor in good health, enrolled as a control in a pregnancy study.

The J gene is TRBJ1-2, the V gene TRBV9, with no clear D. V lost 3 bases, J lost 8 bases, and 11 bases lay in between. The germline V gene has CDR1 SGDLS and CDR2 YYNGEE. The CDR3 loop spans 12 amino acids. The CDR3 coding sequence is TGTGCCAGCAGCGCCCCTGTACTGGGCTACACCTTC. Protein product: CASSAPVLGYTF. Variable domain in full (rest from reference TRBV9 and TRBJ1-2): DSGVTQTPKHLITATGQRVTLRCSPRSGDLSVYWYQQSLDQGLQFLIQYYNGEERAKGNILERFSAQQFPDLHSELNLSSLELGDSALYFCASSAPVLGYTFGSGTRLTVV.

The chain carries TRBV28 and TRBJ2-5; 7 bases agree with TRBD2. CDR3 length: 17 amino acids. Germline CDR1 MDHEN, CDR2 SYDVKM. J was trimmed by 6 bases and V by 1 base; bases with no gene match: 14. The CDR3 DNA follows: TGTGCCAGCAGTTTATCCCATGGGAGGGAGGGGATGCAGACCCAGTACTTC. Amino acid sequence: CASSLSHGREGMQTQYF. The full variable domain, rest sourced from reference TRBV28 and TRBJ2-5, is DVKVTQSSRYLVKRTGEKVFLECVQDMDHENMFWYRQDPGLGLRLIYFSYDVKMKEKGDIPEGYSVSREKKERFSLILESASTNQTSMYLCASSLSHGREGMQTQYFGPGTRLLVL.

This clone has just a few counts. The gene calls are TRBV9 and TRBJ2-3; 9 nucleotides agree with TRBD2. The length of the CDR3 is 17 residues. Germline CDR1 and CDR2: SGDLS and YYNGEE. J gave up 0 bases and V 4 bases, and 9 bases lay outside the gene matches. In nucleotides, the CDR3 is TGTGCCAGCAGCCCCCTAGCAGCGGGAGGAAGCACAGATACGCAGTATTTT. Translation: CASSPLAAGGSTDTQYF.

This chain uses TRBV4-2 with TRBJ2-3; 10 nucleotides agree with TRBD2. This CDR3 is 16 amino acids long. The V gene end was trimmed by 2 bases and the J gene end by 5 bases; junction bases not matched to a gene: 7. From germline, CDR1 is LGHNA and CDR2 YNFKEQ. The CDR3 DNA sequence: TGTGCCAGCAGCCAAACGCTAGCGGGGGCCAGAGATACGCAGTATTTT. Its protein is CASSQTLAGARDTQYF.

This sequence joins TRBV19 and TRBJ2-6; D may be TRBD2 (6 bases). From germline, CDR1 is LNHDA and CDR2 SQIVND (reference sequence). V was pared by 7 bases and J by 0 bases, with 22 bases between. This CDR3 region has 19 residues. CDR3 protein: CASTPSADYPLSGANVLTF. CDR3 bases: TGTGCCAGTACCCCTTCGGCGGACTACCCTCTCTCTGGGGCCAACGTCCTGACTTTC.

J is TRBJ2-7 and V is TRBV6-6, with 12 bases lining up with TRBD2. Germline V gene sequence: CDR1 MNHNY, CDR2 SVGAGI (reference sequence). The CDR3 spans 15 residues. The V and J ends lost 6 bases and 7 bases, in that order; junction bases with no gene match: 10. CDR3 amino acids: CASRVSSGRAGEQYF. For the CDR3, the DNA is TGTGCCAGCAGAGTTTCTAGCGGGAGGGCGGGGGAGCAGTACTTC.

This sequence joins TRBV28 and TRBJ1-1; a possible D gene is TRBD1 (5 bases). V dropped 6 bases and J dropped 4 bases, with 12 bases sitting between them. CDR1 and CDR2 from the germline V gene are MDHEN and SYDVKM. The CDR3 consists of 13 residues. This CDR3 reads CASSPGGTTEAFF. Written as DNA, the CDR3 is TGTGCCAGCAGCCCGGGGGGTACCACTGAAGCTTTCTTT.

The chain recombines TRBV18 with TRBJ2-7; 8 bases align to TRBD2. This CDR3 comprises 15 residues. J lost 0 bases, V lost 0 bases, and 1 base had no gene match. CDR1 and CDR2 from the germline V gene are KGHSH and LQKENI. CDR3 residues: CASSPPSGVSYEQYF. The CDR3 bases are TGTGCCAGCTCACCACCTAGCGGGGTCTCCTACGAGCAGTACTTC.

The chain uses TRBV19 and TRBJ1-1, with 8 bases aligning to TRBD1. The CDR3 is made up of 16 amino acids. Germline CDR1 and CDR2: LNHDA and SQIVND (reference sequence). V dropped 6 bases and J dropped 1; count of bases not matched to a gene: 10. The CDR3: CASRTQGASQNTEAFF. Written as DNA, the CDR3 is TGTGCCAGTAGAACCCAGGGGGCCTCGCAGAACACTGAAGCTTTCTTT.

The chain uses TRBV29-1 and TRBJ2-7; 13 nucleotides agree with TRBD2. This CDR3 has 17 amino acids. Per germline, CDR1 SQVTM and CDR2 ANQGSEA. With 6 bases clipped from V and 0 bases from J, the junction kept 11 bases outside the gene matches. CDR3 region: CSVAPGTSGESSYEQYF. In DNA form, the CDR3 reads TGCAGCGTGGCTCCCGGGACTAGCGGGGAATCCTCCTACGAGCAGTACTTC.

The chain has TRBV4-1 and TRBJ2-3; TRBD2 matches 10 bases. The CDR3 consists of 15 residues. V gave up 0 bases and J gave up 6 bases; unmatched junction bases: 3. Germline V CDR1 and CDR2: MGHRA, YSYEKL. Here the CDR3 reads CASSQEKAGGDTQYF. CDR3 nucleotide sequence: TGCGCCAGCAGCCAAGAGAAAGCGGGGGGGGATACGCAGTATTTT.

CDR3 DNA: TGTGCCAGCACCCCGCGGGCGGAGACCCAGTACTTC. Translating gives CASTPRAETQYF. The gene calls are TRBV7-2 and TRBJ2-5, with a weak D call TRBD2 (5 bases). Looked up from germline, CDR1 is SGHTA and CDR2 is FQGNSA. The CDR3 runs 12 residues. V was shortened by 7 bases and J by 5 bases, with 11 bases between the two germline ends.

The V and J genes are TRBV5-4 and TRBJ2-5; maybe TRBD1 (6 bases). Germline-derived CDR1 and CDR2 are SGHNT and YYREEE (reference sequence). The CDR3 loop spans 14 amino acids. V was clipped by 0 bases and J by 5 bases, with 11 bases between them. The CDR3 protein is CASSLAGDTETQYF. DNA for the CDR3: TGTGCCAGCAGCTTGGCAGGGGATACGGAGACCCAGTACTTC.

V gene TRBV11-2 combines with J gene TRBJ1-1, with D possibly being TRBD1 (5 bases). CDR3 length: 13 amino acids. In germline, CDR1 is SGHAT, CDR2 FQNNGV. Trimming left V 2 bases short and J 7 bases short, with 11 bases between. The CDR3 is CASSLHRNDEAFF. The CDR3 DNA reads as TGTGCCAGCAGCTTACACAGGAACGATGAAGCTTTCTTT.

The chain's CDR3 is CSAHNPGDTQYF. DNA for the CDR3: TGCAGCGCTCATAACCCGGGAGATACGCAGTATTTT. The chain carries TRBV29-1 and TRBJ2-3; unclear D gene. The length of the CDR3 is 12 residues. Germline CDR1 is SQVTM and CDR2 is ANQGSEA. V was cut by 7 bases and J by 5 bases, with 13 bases left in between.

This chain links TRBV18 with TRBJ2-3; D is perhaps TRBD2 (5 bases). Per the germline V gene, CDR1 is KGHSH and CDR2 is LQKENI. V shed 1 base and J shed 4 bases, with 9 bases lying between them. The CDR3 is made up of 14 amino acids. This chain's CDR3 is CASSPQSGSDTQYF. The CDR3 bases are TGTGCCAGCTCACCACAGAGCGGCTCAGATACGCAGTATTTT.

V gene TRBV7-6 combines with J gene TRBJ2-5; 8 positions agree with TRBD2. V shed 5 bases, J shed 2 bases, and the junction held 10 bases outside the gene matches. The CDR3 is 16 residues long. Germline lookup yields CDR1 SGHVS and CDR2 FNYEAQ. This chain's CDR3 is CASSQKLAGRQETQYF. The DNA for the CDR3 is TGTGCCAGCAGCCAAAAGTTAGCGGGAAGACAAGAGACCCAGTACTTC. The whole variable domain, remainder taken from reference TRBV7-6 and TRBJ2-5, is GAGVSQSPRYKVTKRGQDVALRCDPISGHVSLYWYRQALGQGPEFLTYFNYEAQQDKSGLPNDRFSAERPEGSISTLTIQRTEQRDSAMYRCASSQKLAGRQETQYFGPGTRLLVL.

The CDR3 bases are TGTGCCAGCAGCCGCGCGGGAGCGGGGGAAGAGACCCAGTACTTC. Encoded protein: CASSRAGAGEETQYF. The chain combines TRBV6-6 with TRBJ2-5; 8 nucleotides line up with TRBD2. Per the germline V gene, CDR1 is MNHNY and CDR2 is SVGAGI (reference sequence). Losses at the gene ends were 6 bases for V and 3 bases for J; bases not matched to a gene: 9. CDR3 size: 15 residues.